Reported below is one T cell receptor (beta chain). This sample was taken from a study of control samples from healthy donors and cancer patients. Generated by immunoSEQ multiplex PCR, the TCRdb table keeps only in-frame clones and is missing some. The repertoire includes roughly 200,000 clones, about 93% of them detected once, and more than 1.1% sits in the top ten. The CDR3 spans 14 residues. Trimming took 3 bases from V and 6 from J, leaving 17 bases between them. Germline values: CDR1 SQVTM, CDR2 ANQGSEA. The sample taken for sequencing was blood. The origin of this receptor is a man aged 18 to 35 in good health. The chain joins TRBV29-1 to TRBJ1-2; no clear D gene. This CDR3 reads CSVEISPSSHGYTF. For the CDR3, the DNA is TGCAGCGTTGAGATATCCCCCAGCAGTCATGGCTACACCTTC.